This T cell receptor beta chain appears in the sequencing data of a study of blood T cell dynamics during melanoma immunotherapy (dated by TCRdb to the early 2020s). For context, the study as a whole: Patients with metastatic melanoma were treated with first-line pembrolizumab or nivolumab plus ipilimumab as standard of care in the United Kingdom. To find early correlates of response, the study profiled the peripheral T cell receptor repertoires of patients with metastatic melanoma both before and after one cycle of checkpoint inhibitor therapy. Consecutive patients formed a training cohort, and a further independent group of patients from the same centre was pooled into an external validation set. Overall study results and their limits: A bifurcated reorganization of the PBMC repertoire at W3, with increased clonality or increased diversity, was observed in patients who later achieved disease control, unlike in progressors. The relatively small sample size was acknowledged as a potential limitation on generalization of the results. Whether the T cell clones driving repertoire changes were melanoma-specific or reflected general immune activation could not be determined in the study.

The time point label for this specimen denotes: pre-treatment baseline. Blood samples were collected before treatment (T0) and at week 3 (W3), after the first cycle of checkpoint blockade. Except for a couple of patients with rapid clinical progression, response was assessed 12 weeks after the first infusion by RECIST 1.1; disease control meant complete response, partial response or stable disease. Any patient who had received prior systemic cancer treatment, was on concomitant immunosuppressant therapy or had synchronous other active malignancies was excluded. Bulk PBMC and plasma cell-free DNA were both sequenced for TCR beta so that circulating cells and T cell turnover could be tracked. Lymphoprep and SepMate tubes were used to isolate PBMC from blood, and red cell lysis was then performed. QIAamp DNA Blood Mini kits were used to extract DNA from PBMC and from sorted T cell subsets. For every bulk PBMC sample, a fixed 350 ng of DNA was loaded. TCR beta CDR3 sequences were amplified from genomic DNA with the immunoSEQ TCRb Assay kit following manufacturer instructions. The KAPA Library Quantification Kit for Illumina platforms was used to quantify pooled libraries by qPCR. Pooled libraries were sequenced on an Illumina NextSeq 500, clustered at roughly 0.6-1.1 pM. The original pipeline was this. TCR data were analyzed using immunoSEQ ANALYZER and the R LymphoSeq package. A rearrangement efficiency score was calculated as productive divided by the sum of productive and non-productive CDR3 sequences. Clonality was measured with the Gini coefficient and diversity with the Renyi index at alpha=1, compared pairwise between timepoints within each patient. Clonal relatedness used an edit distance of 3, and repertoire similarity used the Bhattacharyya coefficient, both computed in LymphoSeq. To classify response, a linear discriminant analysis based on week-3 changes in clonality and diversity was built using the R MASS and caret packages. The immuneACCESS repertoire file appears here via TCRdb, limited to in-frame rearrangements. These files lack a portion of the clones; in checked studies, under half of the deficit traces to unresolved V genes, and the cause of the others is not known. V, J and clone size reflect that table, while D and trimming were determined from the DNA. The sample table shows some 4,900 clones, and approximately 83% are seen once. The ten largest clones add up to 30% to 35% of the sample.

The germline V gene (reference sequence) provides CDR1 LNHDA and CDR2 SQIVND. Trimming costs V 3 bases and J 11 bases, and their ends lie 13 bases apart. Inclusive of the bounding cysteine and phenylalanine, the CDR3 is 12 residues long. Here the CDR3 DNA is all that survives: 36 bases in frame from base 1. In the case of this clone: Its antigen is not yet known. Base qualities are not provided; no much larger clone lies one nucleotide away.

The rearrangement combines TRBV19 with TRBJ1-1, and perhaps TRBD1 as D gene, on 5 matching bases. This sequence was found in a human donor with melanoma. The sample here was blood, taken from a patient treated with checkpoint blockade. The nucleotide sequence is TGTGCCAGTAGTATCGCTTCAGGGTCGGCTTTCTTT. It is translated as CASSIASGSAFF.